This section outlines one T cell receptor beta chain sequence together with its context. This sample is drawn from a study of T cell repertoires in cytomegalovirus infection. TCRdb called the reads again in MiXCR, with one record for every CDR3 protein. The sample yields a few hundred thousand distinct CDR3 sequences, 15% to 20% seen once. Germline V gene lookup returns CDR1 MNHNS and CDR2 SASEGT. The CDR3 is 12 amino acids. V gave up 4 bases and J gave up 7 bases, with 11 bases separating them. Sequencing input: CD8+ T cells from PBMCs. The sequence came from a human donor in good health (CMV status not recorded). Some clones in this sample may be carry-over from other donors' samples. J is TRBJ2-7 and V is TRBV6-1; maybe TRBD1 (6 bases). The CDR3 DNA reads TGTGCCAGCAGTGTGACAGGCAGGGAGCAGTACTTC. Protein sequence: CASSVTGREQYF.